Presented here are 15 T cell receptor beta chains from one specimen sequenced in a study of blood T cell repertoires in COVID-19. Clones were sequenced by immunoSEQ multiplex PCR, and TCRdb holds only the in-frame ones, with some missing. The table shows 260,000 or so clones, with 82% occurring only once. Sequenced material: peripheral blood. The receptors here all came from a woman aged 70-85 years with acute or convalescent COVID-19.

This clone was recorded only once. The chain is built from TRBV5-6 and TRBJ2-5; maybe TRBD2 (7 bases). CDR3 length equals 17 residues. The germline V gene has CDR1 SGHDT and CDR2 YYEEEE. Trimming removed 1 base from V and 0 bases from J, with 16 bases in between. In DNA form, the CDR3 reads TGTGCCAGCAGCTTGTGGATCGGGGGGCAATACCAAGAGACCCAGTACTTC. It is translated as CASSLWIGGQYQETQYF.

This chain joins TRBV12-5 and TRBJ2-2; 9 positions match TRBD1. J was trimmed by 4 bases and V by 4 bases; bases with no gene match: 7. The CDR3 runs 16 residues. Germline assignment: CDR1 LGHNT and CDR2 FRNRAP. CDR3 nucleotide sequence: TGTGCTAGTGGTTATACAGGGGGCTATAGCACCGGGGAGCTGTTTTTT. Protein: CASGYTGGYSTGELFF.

The rearrangement joins TRBV9 to TRBJ1-2; D perhaps matches TRBD1 (6 bases). This CDR3 comprises 15 residues. The germline V gene encodes CDR1 SGDLS and CDR2 YYNGEE. Deletions cut 1 base from V and 7 bases from J, with 17 bases between. CDR3 sequence reads: CASSVLDRPMSGYTF. Here the CDR3 DNA reads TGTGCCAGCAGCGTATTAGACAGGCCCATGTCTGGCTACACCTTC.

The sample holds a few counts of this clone. In DNA form, the CDR3 reads TGTGCCAGCCCAGGGGGCGAGAATTCACCCCTCCACTTT. It encodes CASPGGENSPLHF. This chain links TRBV2 with TRBJ1-6; 8 nucleotides align to TRBD1. Per germline, CDR1 SNHLY and CDR2 FYNNEI. The CDR3 sequence is 13 residues long. With 8 bases clipped from V and 7 bases from J, the junction kept 4 bases outside the gene matches. Complete variable domain (other parts from reference TRBV2 and TRBJ1-6): EPEVTQTPSHQVTQMGQEVILRCVPISNHLYFYWYRQILGQKVEFLVSFYNNEISEKSEIFDDQFSVERPDGSNFTLKIRSTKLEDSAMYFCASPGGENSPLHFGNGTRLTVT.

V and J are TRBV24-1 and TRBJ2-1; 10 bases match TRBD2. V was clipped by 0 bases and J by 7 bases; unmatched bases: 5. The germline gives CDR1 KGHDR, CDR2 SFDVKD. The CDR3 runs to 16 residues. CDR3 DNA sequence: TGTGCCACCAGTGATTTGAGGACTAGCGGCGCAAATGAGCAGTTCTTC. Its protein is CATSDLRTSGANEQFF.

The chain links TRBV19 to TRBJ1-5, with 8 bases lining up with TRBD1. Trimming removed 5 bases from V and 7 bases from J; junction bases left unmatched: 10. CDR1 and CDR2 (germline): LNHDA, SQIVND (reference sequence). This CDR3 contains 15 residues. CDR3 loop: CASSVTGDNRQPQHF. The CDR3 DNA is TGTGCCAGTAGTGTGACAGGGGATAATCGACAGCCCCAGCATTTT.

The chain carries TRBV2 and TRBJ1-1; D gene unclear. The ends were cut back, 6 bases at V and 4 bases at J, with 12 bases in the middle. The CDR3 length is 13 residues. The germline CDR1 and CDR2 sequences are SNHLY and FYNNEI. The CDR3 nucleotides read TGTGCCAGCAGGATCCAGGTGACCACTGAAGCTTTCTTT. This translates into CASRIQVTTEAFF.

This sequence joins TRBV9 and TRBJ2-5, with TRBD2 identical over 8 bases. This CDR3 contains 15 residues. CDR1 and CDR2 from the germline V gene are SGDLS and YYNGEE. Unmatched junction bases numbered 10, after V lost 4 bases and J lost 5 bases. The CDR3 bases are TGTGCCAGCAGCTCCCGGGAGGGGTCCTGGGAGACCCAGTACTTC. Encoded protein: CASSSREGSWETQYF.

This clone was seen a single time. Additional DNA sequences in this sample encode the identical CDR3. The genes are TRBV12-3 or TRBV12-4 and TRBJ1-1; 7 bases fit TRBD1. After removal of 3 bases from V and 5 bases from J, the junction contained 3 bases not matched to a gene. The CDR3 has 13 amino acids. The CDR3 spells CASSFGQATEAFF. CDR3 coding DNA: TGTGCCAGCAGTTTCGGACAGGCAACTGAAGCTTTCTTT.

This chain joins TRBV7-9 and TRBJ1-6, with D possibly being TRBD1 (6 bases). This CDR3 has 16 residues. V lost 5 bases to trimming and J lost 0 bases, with 11 bases between them. CDR1 is SEHNR, CDR2 FQNEAQ, per germline (reference sequence). The CDR3 nucleotides are TGTGCCAGCAGCCCACAGGGTGGCTCCTATAATTCACCCCTCCACTTT. It is translated as CASSPQGGSYNSPLHF. The variable domain in full, with the rest retrieved from reference TRBV7-9 and TRBJ1-6, is DTGVSQNPRHKITKRGQNVTFRCDPISEHNRLYWYRQTLGQGPEFLTYFQNEAQLEKSRLLSDRFSAERPKGSFSTLEIQRTEQGDSAMYLCASSPQGGSYNSPLHFGNGTRLTVT.

The chain links TRBV3-1 (or the pseudogene TRBV3-2) to TRBJ2-3; D might be TRBD2 (5 bases). Deletions cut 5 bases from V and 0 bases from J, with 12 bases between. Germline CDR1 reads LGHDT; CDR2 reads YNNKEL (reference sequence). This CDR3 comprises 15 residues. In nucleotides, the CDR3 is TGTGCCAGCAGCTCAATAGCGTCTAGCACAGATACGCAGTATTTT. This encodes CASSSIASSTDTQYF.

This sequence joins TRBV14 and TRBJ1-2; no firm D call. Looked up from germline, CDR1 is SGHDN and CDR2 is FVKESK. V was clipped by 0 bases and J by 8 bases, with 10 bases between them. CDR3 length: 13 amino acids. In nucleotides, the CDR3 is TGTGCCAGCAGCCAAGATTTGAGGATCGGCTACACCTTC. It specifies CASSQDLRIGYTF.

The V and J genes are TRBV2 and TRBJ2-3; D is undetermined. The CDR3 contains 13 residues. Trimming shortened V by 3 bases and J by 8 bases, and 12 bases separated the two germline ends. The germline gives CDR1 SNHLY, CDR2 FYNNEI. CDR3 residues: CASSEGPGATQYF. Written as DNA, the CDR3 is TGTGCCAGCAGTGAGGGCCCCGGTGCTACGCAGTATTTT.

The chain recombines TRBV3-1 (or the pseudogene TRBV3-2) with TRBJ1-6; a weak D match, TRBD1 (6 bases). V dropped 3 bases and J dropped 10 bases, with 7 bases sitting between them. CDR1 and CDR2 (germline): LGHDT, YNNKEL (reference sequence). This CDR3 has 12 residues. CDR3 amino acids: CASSQGASPLHF. The DNA of the CDR3 is TGTGCCAGCAGCCAGGGGGCATCACCCCTCCACTTT.

The CDR3, as DNA: TGTGCCAGCAGCTTAGCTGAGCCAGATACGCAGTATTTT. The encoded protein is CASSLAEPDTQYF. This chain links TRBV7-9 with TRBJ2-3, with no clear D. This CDR3 spans 13 amino acids. In germline, CDR1 is SEHNR, CDR2 FQNEAQ (reference sequence). V lost 0 bases and J lost 4, with 5 bases in between. The variable domain in full, completed from reference TRBV7-9 and TRBJ2-3, reads DTGVSQNPRHKITKRGQNVTFRCDPISEHNRLYWYRQTLGQGPEFLTYFQNEAQLEKSRLLSDRFSAERPKGSFSTLEIQRTEQGDSAMYLCASSLAEPDTQYFGPGTRLTVL.